Listed here are 31 T cell receptor beta chains from one sample, sequenced in a study of blood T cell repertoires in COVID-19. Assay: immunoSEQ multiplex PCR; the TCRdb copy retains only in-frame clones and omits some. The sample contains about 400,000 clones, 89% of which appear only once. Sequenced material: peripheral blood. The source is a man aged 40-49 years with acute or convalescent COVID-19.

This clone was seen just once. The CDR3 loop reads CSVGVNEKLFF. The DNA for the CDR3 is TGCAGCGTTGGAGTTAATGAAAAACTGTTTTTT. The rearrangement uses TRBV29-1 and TRBJ1-4; D is unclear. The V and J ends lost 4 bases and 4 bases respectively, with 4 bases between them. Germline lookup yields CDR1 SQVTM and CDR2 ANQGSEA. The CDR3 runs 11 residues.

Here the CDR3 reads CASSSEGQKLQETQYF. For the CDR3, the DNA is TGTGCCAGCAGCTCGGAGGGACAGAAACTCCAAGAGACCCAGTACTTC. V and J are TRBV5-6 and TRBJ2-5, with a weak D call TRBD1 (7 bases). This CDR3 has 16 residues. The germline gives CDR1 SGHDT, CDR2 YYEEEE. V lost 3 bases and J 1 base, leaving 16 bases between the germline ends.

This rearrangement joins TRBV10-3 to TRBJ1-4; possible D gene TRBD1, 6 bases. This CDR3 is 13 amino acids long. Germline V lookup: CDR1 ENHRY, CDR2 SYGVKD. V was clipped by 6 bases and J by 8 bases, with 13 bases between them. Here the CDR3 DNA reads TGTGCCATCAGCGCGACTCAGGGGGAAAAACTGTTTTTT. It encodes CAISATQGEKLFF.

The V call is TRBV9, the J call TRBJ2-7, with 11 bases identical to TRBD2. The CDR3 is made up of 15 amino acids. The V gene's germline CDR1 is SGDLS and CDR2 YYNGEE. V dropped 3 bases and J dropped 3; count of bases not matched to a gene: 5. This chain's CDR3 is CASSERLAGYYEQYF. For the CDR3, the DNA is TGTGCCAGCAGCGAGAGACTAGCGGGATACTACGAGCAGTACTTC.

V and J are TRBV9 and TRBJ2-1; D may be TRBD1 (6 bases). CDR3 length: 16 amino acids. V lost 4 bases and J lost 5, with 19 bases in between. Germline V lookup: CDR1 SGDLS, CDR2 YYNGEE. CDR3 loop: CASSPKTGPGDNEQFF. DNA of the CDR3: TGTGCCAGCAGCCCCAAGACAGGACCCGGGGACAATGAGCAGTTCTTC.

J is TRBJ2-1 and V is TRBV11-3; 13 nucleotides agree with TRBD2. CDR3 length: 16 residues. Germline values: CDR1 SGHNT, CDR2 YENEEA. V lost 5 bases, J lost 7 bases, and 8 bases stayed unmatched. The CDR3 here is CASSVLAGGVGNEQFF. The CDR3 DNA reads TGTGCCAGCAGCGTACTAGCGGGGGGGGTCGGGAATGAGCAGTTCTTC.

The J gene is TRBJ1-2, the V gene TRBV19; the match to TRBD1 covers 7 bases. CDR1 is LNHDA and CDR2 is SQIVND in the germline V gene (reference sequence). This CDR3 spans 16 amino acids. After removal of 9 bases from V and 4 bases from J, the junction contained 17 bases not matched to a gene. CDR3 nucleotide sequence: TGTGCCAGCAATAAGGGGAGACAGGGCGTATTCTATGGCTACACCTTC. Translation gives CASNKGRQGVFYGYTF.

The rearrangement uses TRBV10-2 and TRBJ1-2, with D unclear. The CDR3 is 14 residues long. The V end was cut by 0 bases, the J end by 10 bases, with 15 bases between. Germline CDR1 and CDR2: WSHSY and SAAADI. Here the CDR3 DNA reads TGCGCCAGCAGTGAGTCAAGGAGTAACCCGTACTACACCTTC. Protein: CASSESRSNPYYTF.

The V and J genes are TRBV10-3 and TRBJ2-1; TRBD2 matches at 15 bases. V lost 2 bases, J lost 15 bases, and 14 bases stayed unmatched. The length of the CDR3 is 17 residues. Germline CDR1 and CDR2: ENHRY and SYGVKD. DNA for the CDR3: TGTGCCATCAGTGAGCCAGTCAAGGGACTAGCGGGAGGAATCTTGTTCTTC. Translation gives CAISEPVKGLAGGILFF.

The rearrangement uses TRBV5-4 and TRBJ2-3; 10 nucleotides align to TRBD2. The germline CDR1 and CDR2 sequences are SGHNT and YYREEE (reference sequence). With 0 bases clipped from V and 2 bases from J, the junction kept 3 bases outside the gene matches. The CDR3 is 16 amino acids. The CDR3 spells CASSLALAGVTDTQYF. CDR3 DNA: TGTGCCAGCAGCTTGGCCCTAGCGGGAGTCACAGATACGCAGTATTTT.

The rearrangement joins TRBV7-9 to TRBJ2-5; TRBD1 matches 10 bases. The CDR3 totals 18 residues. Trimming removed 5 bases from V and 0 bases from J; junction bases left unmatched: 12. Looked up from germline, CDR1 is SEHNR and CDR2 is FQNEAQ (reference sequence). This CDR3 reads CASSPTGTGAIYQETQYF. CDR3 bases: TGTGCCAGCAGCCCGACCGGGACAGGGGCTATATACCAAGAGACCCAGTACTTC.

The table lists this clone with a few counts. The chain links TRBV6-5 to TRBJ1-1, with 8 bases that match TRBD1. Germline V gene sequence: CDR1 MNHEY, CDR2 SVGAGI. CDR3 length: 14 residues. Trimming removed 6 bases from V and 2 bases from J; junction bases left unmatched: 5. The CDR3: CASRAPGGNTEAFF. Written as DNA, the CDR3 is TGTGCCAGCAGGGCTCCAGGGGGCAACACTGAAGCTTTCTTT.

The chain couples TRBV19 to TRBJ2-1, with D maybe TRBD2 (5 bases). The CDR3 consists of 14 residues. V lost 3 bases, J lost 4 bases, and 10 bases lay in between. Germline V lookup: CDR1 LNHDA, CDR2 SQIVND (reference sequence). The CDR3 is CASSMRGPYNEQFF. The CDR3 nucleotides are TGTGCCAGTAGTATGAGAGGGCCTTACAATGAGCAGTTCTTC.

The chain recombines TRBV13 with TRBJ2-2; D is perhaps TRBD2 (5 bases). The CDR3 length is 12 residues. V lost 5 bases and J 7 bases, leaving 8 bases between the germline ends. Looked up from germline, CDR1 is PRHDT and CDR2 is FYEKMQ (reference sequence). The chain's CDR3 is CASSEGGGELFF. CDR3 coding DNA: TGTGCCAGCAGCGAAGGAGGCGGGGAGCTGTTTTTT.

Written as DNA, the CDR3 is TGTGCCATCACTCTGGACAGGGGACGCACTGAAGCTTTCTTT. It codes for CAITLDRGRTEAFF. The chain couples TRBV10-3 to TRBJ1-1; 9 nucleotides align to TRBD1. This CDR3 contains 14 residues. V trimming: 7 bases; J trimming: 4 bases; junction bases outside the gene matches: 7. Germline V lookup: CDR1 ENHRY, CDR2 SYGVKD.

The genes are TRBV13 and TRBJ2-7; possibly TRBD2 for D (6 bases). Germline CDR1 reads PRHDT; CDR2 reads FYEKMQ (reference sequence). CDR3 length equals 14 residues. Trimming took 1 base from V and 5 from J, leaving 12 bases between them. CDR3 sequence: CASSLAGSRNEQYF. The CDR3 region has the DNA TGTGCCAGCAGCTTAGCCGGGAGTAGGAACGAGCAGTACTTC. Full variable domain (outside the CDR3, taken from reference TRBV13 and TRBJ2-7): AAGVIQSPRHLIKEKRETATLKCYPIPRHDTVYWYQQGPGQDPQFLISFYEKMQSDKGSIPDRFSAQQFSDYHSELNMSSLELGDSALYFCASSLAGSRNEQYFGPGTRLTVT.

Comment on this clone: Other DNA sequences in the sample encode the same CDR3. The chain uses TRBV9 and TRBJ1-1, with D maybe TRBD1 (5 bases). Trimming shortened V by 2 bases and J by 1 base, and 6 bases separated the two germline ends. The CDR3 is 13 amino acids. Germline-derived CDR1 and CDR2 are SGDLS and YYNGEE. In DNA form, the CDR3 reads TGTGCCAGCAGCGTTACAGGGAACACTGAAGCTTTCTTT. This translates into CASSVTGNTEAFF.

The chain employs TRBV19 and TRBJ2-3; a possible D gene is TRBD1 (6 bases). The V gene's germline CDR1 is LNHDA and CDR2 SQIVND (reference sequence). CDR3 size: 16 residues. V shed 6 bases and J shed 2 bases, with 18 bases lying between them. The CDR3 sequence: CASRGARDKITDTQYF. The CDR3 DNA reads as TGTGCCAGTAGAGGTGCCAGGGACAAAATCACAGATACGCAGTATTTT.

This clone was detected only a few times. This chain links TRBV27 with TRBJ2-7; D might be TRBD1 (6 bases). The CDR3 sequence is 15 residues long. V was cut by 3 bases and J by 1 base, with 13 bases left in between. Germline loops: CDR1 MNHEY, CDR2 SMNVEV (reference sequence). CDR3 residues: CASSFGPGESYEQYF. CDR3 sequence (DNA): TGTGCCAGCAGTTTTGGACCAGGGGAGTCCTACGAGCAGTACTTC.

The rearrangement uses TRBV3-1 (or the pseudogene TRBV3-2) and TRBJ1-3; D gene unclear. CDR1 LGHDT and CDR2 YNNKEL come from the germline V gene (reference sequence). Trimming removed 0 bases from V and 2 bases from J, with 11 bases in between. This CDR3 contains 16 residues. DNA of the CDR3: TGTGCCAGCAGCCAAGAACATGCAGTGCCTGGAAACACCATATATTTT. It translates to CASSQEHAVPGNTIYF.

This clone was seen only once. The rearrangement joins TRBV3-1 (or the pseudogene TRBV3-2) to TRBJ2-2; maybe TRBD1 (5 bases). The germline V and J ends were trimmed by 0 bases and 7 bases, with 9 bases remaining between them. The length of the CDR3 is 14 residues. Germline V gene lookup returns CDR1 LGHDT and CDR2 YNNKEL (reference sequence). CDR3 sequence reads: CASSQDRDVGELFF. In DNA, the CDR3 is TGTGCCAGCAGCCAAGACAGGGATGTCGGGGAGCTGTTTTTT.

This clone occurred a few times. The chain employs TRBV3-1 (or the pseudogene TRBV3-2) and TRBJ1-5; D not certain. The CDR3 length is 18 residues. Germline V gene lookup returns CDR1 LGHDT and CDR2 YNNKEL (reference sequence). Trimming took 3 bases from V and 0 from J, leaving 18 bases between them. In DNA form, the CDR3 reads TGTGCCAGCAGCCAGGAGGTCCTGACCCCGTATAGCAATCAGCCCCAGCATTTT. Translation gives CASSQEVLTPYSNQPQHF.

This clone was picked up one time. V usage is TRBV28 and J usage is TRBJ1-5; weak D call: TRBD1 (6 bases). Germline V CDR1 and CDR2: MDHEN, SYDVKM. V lost 4 bases and J 1 base, leaving 14 bases between the germline ends. This CDR3 is 16 amino acids long. The CDR3 spells CASSSPGHPSNQPQHF. The CDR3, as DNA: TGTGCCAGCAGTTCCCCGGGACATCCCAGCAATCAGCCCCAGCATTTT. The entire variable domain, with the rest obtained from reference TRBV28 and TRBJ1-5, is as follows: DVKVTQSSRYLVKRTGEKVFLECVQDMDHENMFWYRQDPGLGLRLIYFSYDVKMKEKGDIPEGYSVSREKKERFSLILESASTNQTSMYLCASSSPGHPSNQPQHFGDGTRLSIL.

This chain joins TRBV9 and TRBJ1-2; 7 positions match TRBD1. Germline trimming cut 0 bases from V and 1 base from J; bases unmatched to any gene: 3. The CDR3 runs to 15 residues. Germline CDR1 SGDLS, CDR2 YYNGEE. CDR3 nucleotide sequence: TGTGCCAGCAGCGTAGTCGGGACAGTTAACTATGGCTACACCTTC. This codes for CASSVVGTVNYGYTF.

V gene TRBV7-9 combines with J gene TRBJ1-2; possibly TRBD1 for D (6 bases). V lost 6 bases to trimming and J lost 3 bases, with 17 bases between them. This CDR3 is built from 15 residues. Germline CDR1 reads SEHNR; CDR2 reads FQNEAQ (reference sequence). The CDR3 DNA follows: TGTGCCAGCAGTCGAAGCGACAGGATCGACTATGGCTACACCTTC. Translating it yields CASSRSDRIDYGYTF.

V usage is TRBV7-9 and J usage is TRBJ2-5; TRBD1 matches at 9 bases. From germline, CDR1 is SEHNR and CDR2 FQNEAQ (reference sequence). The CDR3 has 13 amino acids. V was clipped by 5 bases and J by 9 bases; unmatched bases: 7. CDR3 sequence (DNA): TGTGCCAGCAGCCCGGGACAGGGAATGGCCCAGTACTTC. The encoded protein is CASSPGQGMAQYF.

V gene TRBV7-2 combines with J gene TRBJ2-1; tentative D call: TRBD1 (6 bases). V was trimmed by 3 bases and J by 7 bases, leaving 19 bases between them. The CDR3 has 16 amino acids. From germline, CDR1 is SGHTA and CDR2 FQGNSA. The CDR3 here is CASSFLSGTRGNEQFF. The CDR3 DNA follows: TGTGCCAGCAGCTTTCTTTCTGGGACAAGGGGTAATGAGCAGTTCTTC.

This rearrangement joins TRBV15 to TRBJ2-1; TRBD2 matches 9 bases. The junction had 9 bases not matched to a gene; V was cut back by 4 bases and J by 5 bases. The CDR3 has 16 residues. Germline CDR1 LNHNV, CDR2 YYDKDF (reference sequence). The CDR3 DNA reads TGTGCCACCAGCACGGCCCAGCGGGAGGTACACAATGAGCAGTTCTTC. Translated: CATSTAQREVHNEQFF. Based on the CDR3 plus reference TRBV15 and TRBJ2-1, the full variable domain is DAMVIQNPRYQVTQFGKPVTLSCSQTLNHNVMYWYQQKSSQAPKLLFHYYDKDFNNEADTPDNFQSRRPNTSFCFLDIRSPGLGDTAMYLCATSTAQREVHNEQFFGPGTRLTVL.

The rearrangement links TRBV5-4 to TRBJ1-2, with D hard to call. The germline gives CDR1 SGHNT, CDR2 YYREEE (reference sequence). With 0 bases removed from V and 5 bases from J, the gap between germline ends came to 11 bases. The CDR3 sequence is 14 residues long. CDR3 bases: TGTGCCAGCAGCTTGGGAGGGCTTGGGTATGGCTACACCTTC. This sequence encodes CASSLGGLGYGYTF.

The chain employs TRBV2 and TRBJ1-4, with D tentatively TRBD1 (6 bases). The CDR3 length is 14 residues. Germline CDR1 SNHLY, CDR2 FYNNEI. Trimming took off 5 bases at V and 3 bases at J, with 10 bases between the two ends. CDR3 nucleotide sequence: TGTGCCAGCAGTCTACAGGGATCTAATGAAAAACTGTTTTTT. The encoded protein is CASSLQGSNEKLFF.

The chain recombines TRBV7-3 with TRBJ1-1; D call uncertain. CDR1 and CDR2 from the germline V gene are SGHTA and FQGTGA. CDR3 size: 13 residues. Trimming took 5 bases from V and 1 from J, leaving 8 bases between them. The CDR3 DNA is TGTGCCAGCAGCCAGTCAGGGAACACTGAAGCTTTCTTT. It codes for CASSQSGNTEAFF.